One and the same sample provided the 21 T cell receptor beta chains below, sequenced in a study of T cells after yellow fever vaccination. One entry per CDR3 protein, called by TCRdb with MiXCR from the 5' RACE reads. Among a few hundred thousand distinct CDR3 sequences, about 4% were seen once, and the ten largest hold around 24%. Material: PBMCs, obtained 5 days after the yellow fever booster vaccination. These receptors all stem from a man between 18 and 29 years old who received the YFV17D yellow fever vaccine.

This clonotype showed up just a few times. The rearrangement links TRBV10-3 to TRBJ1-5; 11 bases line up with TRBD1. The CDR3 consists of 15 residues. The germline gives CDR1 ENHRY, CDR2 SYGVKD. The ends lost 2 bases at V and 6 bases at J; junction bases unmatched: 3. The CDR3 loop is CAISERGQGGQPQHF. CDR3 nucleotide sequence: TGTGCCATCAGTGAGCGGGGACAGGGGGGTCAGCCCCAGCATTTT.

This clonotype has just a few counts. The chain links TRBV5-1 to TRBJ2-2; 7 bases line up with TRBD2. The V gene end was trimmed by 1 base and the J gene end by 1 base; junction bases not matched to a gene: 4. The CDR3 totals 16 residues. CDR1 and CDR2 from the germline V gene are SGHRS and YFSETQ. Here the CDR3 DNA reads TGCGCCAGCAGCTTGCTCAGCGGGGTGAACACCGGGGAGCTGTTTTTT. It is translated as CASSLLSGVNTGELFF.

This clonotype showed up many times. This sequence joins TRBV5-6 and TRBJ2-5, with a weak D call TRBD2 (6 bases). This CDR3 region has 13 residues. CDR1 and CDR2 from the germline V gene are SGHDT and YYEEEE. Deletions cut 7 bases from V and 5 bases from J, with 15 bases between. DNA of the CDR3: TGTGCCAGCGGAGACGGGGGAAGGGAGACCCAGTACTTC. The encoded protein is CASGDGGRETQYF.

There are many counts of this clonotype. The chain uses TRBV10-2 and TRBJ2-3; the match to TRBD1 covers 8 bases. V shed 6 bases, J shed 2 bases, and the junction held 4 bases outside the gene matches. CDR1 is WSHSY and CDR2 is SAAADI in the germline V gene. The CDR3 is 14 residues long. The CDR3 loop reads CASRRQGPTDTQYF. DNA of the CDR3: TGCGCCAGCAGGCGACAGGGGCCCACAGATACGCAGTATTTT.

This clonotype has only a few counts. This chain links TRBV15 with TRBJ1-2; tentatively, D is TRBD1 (5 bases). Trimming shortened V by 0 bases and J by 7 bases, and 6 bases separated the two germline ends. CDR3 length: 12 residues. Germline lookup yields CDR1 LNHNV and CDR2 YYDKDF (reference sequence). The CDR3 loop is CATSRDQGGYTF. In DNA form, the CDR3 reads TGTGCCACCAGCAGAGATCAGGGTGGCTACACCTTC. The variable domain in full, with the rest retrieved from reference TRBV15 and TRBJ1-2, is DAMVIQNPRYQVTQFGKPVTLSCSQTLNHNVMYWYQQKSSQAPKLLFHYYDKDFNNEADTPDNFQSRRPNTSFCFLDIRSPGLGDTAMYLCATSRDQGGYTFGSGTRLTVV.

This clonotype turned up a few times. This sequence joins TRBV7-9 and TRBJ2-1; 7 bases are shared with TRBD1. CDR1 SEHNR and CDR2 FQNEAQ come from the germline V gene (reference sequence). V shed 11 bases and J 4 bases; nucleotides not matched to a gene: 14. There are 15 residues in the CDR3. The CDR3 DNA is TGTGCCTCAGCTGGTGGGGACAGTCTGTACAATGAGCAGTTCTTC. Its translation: CASAGGDSLYNEQFF.

This clonotype was observed a handful of times. The chain has TRBV7-2 and TRBJ2-3, with D unresolved. V was shortened by 3 bases and J by 2 bases, with 9 bases between the two germline ends. Germline CDR1 is SGHTA and CDR2 is FQGNSA. There are 14 residues in the CDR3. CDR3 DNA sequence: TGTGCCAGCAGCTTTAAGGGCTACACAGATACGCAGTATTTT. Its translation is CASSFKGYTDTQYF.

This clonotype was counted many times. V usage is TRBV5-5 and J usage is TRBJ2-3; D remains unclear. V dropped 2 bases and J dropped 4 bases, with 8 bases sitting between them. This CDR3 has 13 residues. Germline CDR1 is SGHKS and CDR2 is YYEKEE (reference sequence). As DNA, the CDR3 is TGTGCCAGCAGCTTCGACGGGCCAGATACGCAGTATTTT. It specifies CASSFDGPDTQYF.

J is TRBJ1-2 and V is TRBV7-2, with D tentatively TRBD1 (5 bases). This CDR3 region has 14 residues. Deletions cut 5 bases from V and 5 bases from J, with 15 bases between. CDR1 and CDR2 (germline): SGHTA, FQGNSA. The CDR3 nucleotides are TGTGCCAGCAGCCCCCAGGGTCTGAGATATGGCTACACCTTC. Translating gives CASSPQGLRYGYTF.

In its sample, this clonotype was seen a few times. This sequence joins TRBV7-3 and TRBJ1-1; D ambiguous. Trimming shortened V by 3 bases and J by 5 bases, and 10 bases separated the two germline ends. This CDR3 comprises 13 residues. CDR1 is SGHTA, CDR2 FQGTGA, per germline. The CDR3 protein is CASSLGRETEAFF. The CDR3 DNA is TGTGCCAGCAGCTTGGGAAGGGAGACTGAAGCTTTCTTT.

In its sample, this clonotype was seen many times. This chain joins TRBV6-5 and TRBJ1-1, with D tentatively TRBD1 (6 bases). V was cut by 8 bases and J by 1 base, with 14 bases left in between. The CDR3 extends over 14 amino acids. Germline CDR1 is MNHEY and CDR2 is SVGAGI. CDR3 coding DNA: TGTGCCAGCGCAATGGAGGGGGGGAACACTGAAGCTTTCTTT. Its protein is CASAMEGGNTEAFF.

This clonotype has just a few counts. The chain employs TRBV10-3 and TRBJ2-6, with unresolved D. The CDR3 covers 14 residues. V lost 0 bases and J lost 0, with 0 bases in between. CDR1 is ENHRY and CDR2 is SYGVKD in the germline V gene. The CDR3 loop is CAISESSGANVLTF. In nucleotides, the CDR3 is TGTGCCATCAGTGAGTCCTCTGGGGCCAACGTCCTGACTTTC.

V usage is TRBV21-1 and J usage is TRBJ1-2. TRBV21-1 is shown as a pseudogene. The CDR3 is made up of 15 amino acids. The CDR3, as DNA: TGTGCCAGCAGCAAGGGGAGGTTCGAACCCAGCGGCTACACCTTC. Amino acid sequence: CASSKGRFEPSGYTF.

Only a few counts were recorded for this clonotype. The chain is built from TRBV4-3 and TRBJ2-5, with 10 bases lining up with TRBD1. Looked up from germline, CDR1 is LGHNA and CDR2 is YSLEER. The CDR3 contains 16 residues. V lost 0 bases and J lost 5; bases outside the gene matches: 6. CDR3 coding DNA: TGCGCCAGCAGCCAAGATTTCCAGGGACAGGGGGAGACCCAGTACTTC. This sequence encodes CASSQDFQGQGETQYF.

This rearrangement joins TRBV6-5 to TRBJ1-1; TRBD1 matches at 9 bases. The ends lost 5 bases at V and 1 base at J; junction bases unmatched: 5. Germline V gene lookup returns CDR1 MNHEY and CDR2 SVGAGI. CDR3 length equals 15 residues. The CDR3 DNA is TGTGCCAGCAGTCGGGACAGGGTTGGGAACACTGAAGCTTTCTTT. Protein: CASSRDRVGNTEAFF.

This clonotype appeared a few times. The chain is built from TRBV12-3 or TRBV12-4 and TRBJ1-1; possible D gene TRBD1, 6 bases. This CDR3 has 12 amino acids. V lost 2 bases and J lost 12, with 13 bases in between. CDR3: CASSLMDGTTFF. The CDR3 nucleotides are TGTGCCAGCAGTTTAATGGACGGGACAACTTTCTTT.

This clonotype came up a few times. The rearrangement joins TRBV5-5 to TRBJ2-4; D gene uncertain. CDR1 is SGHKS, CDR2 YYEKEE, per germline (reference sequence). This CDR3 spans 14 amino acids. V was pared by 0 bases and J by 2 bases, with 6 bases between. Here the CDR3 reads CASSLVRSKNIQYF. The CDR3 DNA is TGTGCCAGCAGCTTGGTCCGGTCCAAAAACATTCAGTACTTC.

This clonotype was picked up a small number of times. The genes are TRBV5-1 and TRBJ1-1; TRBD1 matches at 10 bases. Trimming at V came to 2 bases and at J to 6 bases, leaving 4 bases not matched to a gene. The CDR3 has 14 amino acids. The germline V gene encodes CDR1 SGHRS and CDR2 YFSETQ. CDR3 bases: TGCGCCAGCAGCTTAACCGGGACAGGGGCTGAAGCTTTCTTT. Encoded protein: CASSLTGTGAEAFF.

The chain combines TRBV6-1 with TRBJ1-2; D remains unclear. The CDR3 is 12 residues long. The V end was cut by 4 bases, the J end by 6 bases, with 9 bases between. In germline, CDR1 is MNHNS, CDR2 SASEGT. The CDR3 DNA follows: TGTGCCAGCAGTGTAGCGCTAGATGGCTACACCTTC. This gives the protein CASSVALDGYTF.

This chain links TRBV4-3 with TRBJ2-1, with 8 bases identical to TRBD2. With V trimmed by 0 bases and J by 6 bases, 22 bases remained unmatched. This CDR3 spans 21 amino acids. CDR1 and CDR2 (germline): LGHNA, YSLEER. Written as DNA, the CDR3 is TGCGCCAGCAGCCAAGATTTCTGGGGCGATAGCGGGACACTAGCCACCAATGAGCAGTTCTTC. It is translated as CASSQDFWGDSGTLATNEQFF.

This clonotype appeared a few times. The V and J genes are TRBV19 and TRBJ2-7; 11 bases align to TRBD1. This CDR3 region has 14 residues. Germline CDR1 reads LNHDA; CDR2 reads SQIVND (reference sequence). V was pared by 5 bases and J by 6 bases, with 6 bases of the junction left unmatched. Written as DNA, the CDR3 is TGTGCCAGTAGTTCCGGGACAGGGGGTTTCGAGCAGTACTTC. Its protein is CASSSGTGGFEQYF.